A single sample gave rise to the 16 T cell receptor beta chains below, sequenced in a study of T cell responses to AZD1222 COVID-19 vaccine. TCRdb keeps only in-frame clones here, not all; method: immunoSEQ multiplex PCR. The sample carries 130,000 to 150,000 clones, around 90% recorded once. The source was peripheral blood, collected on day 0 of AZD1222 vaccination. These receptors were collected from an adult in good health.

The chain is built from TRBV5-4 and TRBJ1-1, with D maybe TRBD1 (5 bases). This CDR3 is built from 16 residues. The V end lost 4 bases, the J end lost 4 bases, and 20 bases lay between the germline ends. The germline gives CDR1 SGHNT, CDR2 YYREEE (reference sequence). The CDR3 region has the DNA TGTGCCAGCAGCCCGGGGGACTACCTGAGGGGCACTGAAGCTTTCTTT. Translating it yields CASSPGDYLRGTEAFF.

In the case of this clone: An end of the junction differs from the germline gene, which may be a read error. The same CDR3 is also encoded by other DNA sequences in this sample. V is TRBV3-1 (or the pseudogene TRBV3-2) and J is TRBJ2-7, with TRBD2 matching 15 bases. Germline CDR1 reads LGHDT; CDR2 reads YNNKEL (reference sequence). This CDR3 region has 17 residues. This chain's CDR3 is CARSHGLAGGDAGEQYF. The CDR3 nucleotides are TGTGCCCGCAGCCACGGACTAGCGGGGGGGGACGCCGGCGAGCAGTACTTC.

The chain links TRBV6-6 to TRBJ1-2; unclear D gene. The germline gives CDR1 MNHNY, CDR2 SVGAGI (reference sequence). Trimming took off 2 bases at V and 5 bases at J, with 12 bases between the two ends. This CDR3 region has 14 residues. The CDR3 sequence: CASSYGAGDYGYTF. The CDR3 DNA sequence: TGTGCCAGCAGTTACGGCGCAGGAGATTATGGCTACACCTTC.

The chain links TRBV5-1 to TRBJ1-2, with TRBD1 as a possible D gene (6 bases). The germline V gene encodes CDR1 SGHRS and CDR2 YFSETQ. The CDR3 is 13 residues long. Trimming left V 1 base short and J 4 bases short, with 8 bases between. CDR3 in DNA: TGCGCCAGCAGCTTGTCAGGGGCCTATGGCTACACCTTC. The encoded protein is CASSLSGAYGYTF.

This sequence joins TRBV29-1 and TRBJ2-1; the match to TRBD2 covers 12 bases. V dropped 7 bases and J dropped 8; count of bases not matched to a gene: 6. The CDR3 length is 13 residues. Per germline, CDR1 SQVTM and CDR2 ANQGSEA. This CDR3 reads CSERLAGDYEQFF. CDR3 bases: TGCAGCGAAAGACTAGCGGGAGACTATGAGCAGTTCTTC.

The chain joins TRBV28 to TRBJ1-2; no clear D gene. The germline gives CDR1 MDHEN, CDR2 SYDVKM. The CDR3 extends over 13 amino acids. The V and J ends lost 3 bases and 0 bases respectively, with 5 bases between them. DNA for the CDR3: TGTGCCAGCAGTTTCACAGCTAACTATGGCTACACCTTC. This sequence encodes CASSFTANYGYTF.

V is TRBV30 and J is TRBJ2-5; no reliable D call. V dropped 1 base and J dropped 5 bases, with 8 bases sitting between them. CDR1 is GTSNPN, CDR2 SVGIG, per germline (reference sequence). The length of the CDR3 is 12 residues. CDR3 sequence reads: CAWSAHGETQYF. The CDR3 nucleotides are TGTGCCTGGAGTGCCCACGGGGAGACCCAGTACTTC.

This chain connects TRBV19 to TRBJ2-2; TRBD2 matches at 8 bases. This CDR3 comprises 16 residues. The V gene end was trimmed by 1 base and the J gene end by 5 bases; junction bases not matched to a gene: 6. Germline CDR1 and CDR2: LNHDA and SQIVND (reference sequence). In nucleotides, the CDR3 is TGTGCCAGTAGTATAGTAGGGACTAGTTATACCGGGGAGCTGTTTTTT. It encodes CASSIVGTSYTGELFF. The full variable domain, rest sourced from reference TRBV19 and TRBJ2-2, is DGGITQSPKYLFRKEGQNVTLSCEQNLNHDAMYWYRQDPGQGLRLIYYSQIVNDFQKGDIAEGYSVSREKKESFPLTVTSAQKNPTAFYLCASSIVGTSYTGELFFGEGSRLTVL.

The genes are TRBV7-8 and TRBJ2-1; 14 bases match TRBD2. The CDR3 is made up of 16 amino acids. The V gene end was trimmed by 5 bases and the J gene end by 8 bases; junction bases not matched to a gene: 8. Germline CDR1 reads SGHVS; CDR2 reads FQNEAQ. The CDR3 DNA is TGTGCCAGCAGCACGGGACTAGCGGGAGTTTTCGATGAGCAGTTCTTC. It encodes CASSTGLAGVFDEQFF.

The gene calls are TRBV3-1 (or the pseudogene TRBV3-2) and TRBJ1-6, with D uncertain. CDR1 is LGHDT and CDR2 is YNNKEL in the germline V gene (reference sequence). There are 16 residues in the CDR3. Trimming took off 3 bases at V and 13 bases at J, with 22 bases between the two ends. Written as DNA, the CDR3 is TGTGCCAGCAGCCATCGGTTCGTTGAGGGAGACGCGCCCCTCCACTTT. Translated, it gives CASSHRFVEGDAPLHF.

This clone occurred once. The V gene is TRBV7-3, the J gene TRBJ2-7; weak D call: TRBD2 (6 bases). Germline V gene sequence: CDR1 SGHTA, CDR2 FQGTGA. V was cut by 5 bases and J by 0 bases, with 11 bases left in between. The CDR3 covers 14 residues. This chain's CDR3 is CASSQGGNSYEQYF. CDR3 DNA sequence: TGTGCCAGCAGCCAAGGCGGGAACTCCTACGAGCAGTACTTC.

The chain is built from TRBV7-9 and TRBJ1-2; 10 positions agree with TRBD1. Germline assignment: CDR1 SEHNR and CDR2 FQNEAQ (reference sequence). The V and J ends lost 5 bases and 4 bases, in that order; junction bases with no gene match: 1. CDR3 size: 13 residues. CDR3 nucleotide sequence: TGTGCCAGCAGCCGGACAGGGGGCTATGGCTACACCTTC. Amino acids: CASSRTGGYGYTF.

This rearrangement joins TRBV19 to TRBJ2-3; D perhaps matches TRBD1 (5 bases). Per the germline V gene, CDR1 is LNHDA and CDR2 is SQIVND (reference sequence). Between the trimmed V and J ends, which lost 9 bases and 3 bases, there was a span of 13 bases. The CDR3 is 13 amino acids. The CDR3: CASLTSGTDTQYF. As DNA, the CDR3 is TGTGCCAGCTTAACCTCAGGGACAGATACGCAGTATTTT.

The chain combines TRBV28 with TRBJ2-7; tentative D call: TRBD2 (5 bases). There are 15 residues in the CDR3. In germline, CDR1 is MDHEN, CDR2 SYDVKM. V was clipped by 0 bases and J by 6 bases, with 15 bases between them. DNA for the CDR3: TGTGCCAGCAGTTTATGGGAGGTAGGCCGCCGCGAGCAGTACTTC. Translated, it gives CASSLWEVGRREQYF.

V usage is TRBV29-1 and J usage is TRBJ2-2; possible D gene TRBD1, 5 bases. CDR3 length: 11 residues. V gave up 5 bases and J gave up 8 bases, with 9 bases separating them. Germline V gives CDR1 SQVTM, CDR2 ANQGSEA. The CDR3 nucleotides are TGCAGCGTTAATTCAGGGGGGGAGCTGTTTTTT. Its protein product is CSVNSGGELFF.

In this sample, this clone turned up once. This chain connects TRBV7-9 to TRBJ2-3, with unresolved D. Germline CDR1 is SEHNR and CDR2 is FQNEAQ (reference sequence). Trimming removed 1 base at V and 4 bases at J, with 15 bases between. CDR3 length: 16 residues. This CDR3 is CASSLETAAISDTQYF. CDR3 in DNA: TGTGCCAGCAGCTTAGAGACGGCTGCAATCTCAGATACGCAGTATTTT.